This entry describes one T cell receptor (beta chain). Its target is not known. Unique molecular identifiers were incorporated when the TCRbeta library was constructed. TCRdb reprocessed the PCR reads with MiXCR, giving one entry per CDR3 protein. The sample has 98,000 or so distinct CDR3 sequences; 20% to 30% are singletons. Per the germline V gene, CDR1 is ENHRY and CDR2 is SYGVKD. V lost 6 bases and J lost 0, with 19 bases in between. This CDR3 is built from 17 residues. The sample belongs to a study of T-cell reconstitution after alpha-beta-depleted transplantation in children. Study outcomes and limitations: One year after transplant, T-cell counts and diversity came mostly from newly produced T cells. It was surviving recipient T cells and thymic progenitors that gave some patients high TCRbeta diversity at day 60.

Source: PBMCs, taken before TCRalphabeta/CD19-depleted stem cell transplant. This clonotype was obtained from a boy aged 2 to 9 with acute lymphoblastic leukemia, due to receive a stem cell transplant. This chain connects TRBV10-3 to TRBJ2-3; no clear D gene. CDR3 in DNA: TGTGCCATCAGCGGTTGGGGATCGACGTCCAGCACAGATACGCAGTATTTT. It yields the protein CAISGWGSTSSTDTQYF.